Listed here are 6 T cell receptor beta chains from one sample, sequenced in a study of cytomegalovirus exposure and HLA in healthy donors. The PCR ran on 60 Vbeta and 13 Jbeta primers. TCRdb's table, derived via immunoSEQ multiplex PCR, lists solely in-frame clones and lacks some. The table records 150,000 to 200,000 clones, 87% of them present only once. Sequenced input: PBMCs. The receptors shown here come from a boy aged 2 to 9 in good health and CMV-seronegative.

This sequence joins TRBV5-5 and TRBJ2-5; D might be TRBD1 (6 bases). This CDR3 has 14 amino acids. V dropped 3 bases and J dropped 1 base, with 10 bases sitting between them. Looked up from germline, CDR1 is SGHKS and CDR2 is YYEKEE (reference sequence). The CDR3 coding sequence is TGTGCCAGCAGCTCAACAGGGATCCAAGAGACCCAGTACTTC. It specifies CASSSTGIQETQYF.

The gene calls are TRBV16 and TRBJ1-2; a weak D match, TRBD1 (6 bases). V was clipped by 0 bases and J by 8 bases, with 16 bases between them. The germline gives CDR1 KGHSY, CDR2 FQNENV. CDR3 length: 15 residues. The DNA for the CDR3 is TGTGCCAGCAGCCAATCAGGGGCCGACCAGGGGGGCTACACCTTC. Protein sequence: CASSQSGADQGGYTF.

This rearrangement joins TRBV6-1 to TRBJ1-1; no clear D gene. CDR1 is MNHNS, CDR2 SASEGT, per germline. Trimming pared 5 bases from V and 6 bases from J, leaving 16 bases between. This CDR3 is 14 amino acids long. The CDR3 DNA sequence: TGTGCCAGCAGTTCTGGACCGGGAGTGGCTGAAGCTTTCTTT. This encodes CASSSGPGVAEAFF.

V and J are TRBV5-1 and TRBJ2-2, with 7 bases identical to TRBD1. Germline CDR1 and CDR2: SGHRS and YFSETQ. The CDR3 covers 15 residues. V was pared by 7 bases and J by 2 bases, with 8 bases of the junction left unmatched. The CDR3 spells CASRMGQINTGELFF. The CDR3 DNA reads as TGCGCCAGCCGCATGGGACAGATAAACACCGGGGAGCTGTTTTTT.

This chain joins TRBV5-1 and TRBJ1-3; weak D call: TRBD1 (5 bases). The CDR3 consists of 15 residues. In germline, CDR1 is SGHRS, CDR2 YFSETQ. Between the trimmed V and J ends, which lost 4 bases and 2 bases, there was a span of 13 bases. This CDR3 reads CASSLYGTAGNTIYF. For the CDR3, the DNA is TGCGCCAGCAGCCTTTACGGGACTGCTGGAAACACCATATATTTT.

This clone was observed once. This chain uses TRBV27 with TRBJ2-1; 11 positions agree with TRBD2. The CDR3 sequence is 16 residues long. V trimming: 4 bases; J trimming: 8 bases; junction bases outside the gene matches: 10. Per germline, CDR1 MNHEY and CDR2 SMNVEV (reference sequence). For the CDR3, the DNA is TGTGCCAGCAGTTCCTTAGCACTAGCGGGGGATCATGAGCAGTTCTTC. This encodes CASSSLALAGDHEQFF.